The sample holds a few counts of the clone carrying this T cell receptor beta chain. Its specificity is unknown. MiXCR, run by TCRdb on the 5' RACE reads, gives a single entry per CDR3 protein. The sample lists roughly 50,000 distinct CDR3 sequences; more than 10% were seen once. The data stem from a study of T-cell memory formation after mild COVID-19. Points from the study as a whole: Clones that contracted clustered mainly in CM and EM if CD4+ and in EMRA if CD8+. Later expanders leaned CD4+, whereas clones that contracted between day 15 and 85 were balanced CD4/CD8. Pre-infection memory already had some responding clones, implying cross-reactive memory joined.

Input material: PBMCs or a T cell subset sorted from them (not recorded which). This clonotype was sampled from a man younger than 35 who had mild COVID-19 (a few samples of this study predate the infection). Cell type and time point are not known.

The CDR3 here is CASSQDPLAGSTDTQYF. CDR3 DNA: TGCGCCAGCAGCCAAGATCCACTAGCGGGGAGCACAGATACGCAGTATTTT. The genes are TRBV4-3 and TRBJ2-3, with 10 nucleotides matching TRBD2. Per germline, CDR1 LGHNA and CDR2 YSLEER. The CDR3 sequence is 17 residues long. The J segment lost 0 bases and the V segment lost 0 bases, leaving 3 bases of the junction unmatched.